The entry below gives a single T cell receptor beta chain sequence along with its context. This record comes from a study of shared clonotypes between healthy human individuals. Across the study: The cohort comprised a couple of women and a few men. Their ages spanned 18 to 49 years.

The protocol was immunoSEQ multiplex PCR, while the TCRdb copy is restricted to in-frame clones and leaves out a portion. The data show about 2.4 million clones, with approximately 92% seen just once and over 0.12% held by the top ten. This CDR3 has 16 residues. Germline V CDR1 and CDR2: SGHTA, FQGTGA. V was trimmed by 2 bases and J by 2 bases, leaving 15 bases between them. Sample: naive CD4+ T cells sorted from blood. The subset is: CD45RA+ positively selected. The TCR comes from a man between 18 and 29 years old in good health. The rearrangement uses TRBV7-3 and TRBJ2-5, with D perhaps matching TRBD1 (5 bases). CDR3 in DNA: TGTGCCAGCAGCTTACCCCCGACAGAGAATCAAGAGACCCAGTACTTC. Translated, it gives CASSLPPTENQETQYF.